This T cell receptor beta chain was recorded in a study of blood T cells in healthy people across ages. Then a second PCR, running about 6 to 12 cycles, was carried out with a sample-barcoded 5' primer and a J-beta primer mix. TCRdb analysed the 5' RACE reads with MiXCR anew, one entry per CDR3 protein. The table lists about 640,000 distinct CDR3 sequences, about 53% of them singletons, with 35% to 40% in the top ten. Germline-derived CDR1 and CDR2 are LNHNV and YYDKDF (reference sequence). V gave up 0 bases and J gave up 5 bases, with 13 bases separating them. The CDR3 extends over 15 amino acids. This clonotype was seen a few times.

Sequenced material: blood. The receptor was derived from a man in his sixties in good health. This rearrangement joins TRBV15 to TRBJ2-5; no firm D call. CDR3 coding DNA: TGTGCCACCAGCAGAGACTCGTTAGGGCGGGAGACCCAGTACTTC. Translation: CATSRDSLGRETQYF.